These 29 T cell receptor beta chains share one sample of origin, sequenced in a study of T cell responses to AZD1222 COVID-19 vaccine. TCRdb keeps only in-frame clones here, not all; method: immunoSEQ multiplex PCR. The table shows 160,000 or so clones, with 85% to 95% occurring only once. Material: peripheral blood, obtained on day 0 of AZD1222 vaccination. Source of these receptors: an adult in good health.

The chain joins TRBV4-1 to TRBJ2-7, with D perhaps TRBD1 (7 bases). V was clipped by 4 bases and J by 5 bases, with 18 bases between them. The length of the CDR3 is 15 residues. Germline V CDR1 and CDR2: MGHRA, YSYEKL. CDR3 in DNA: TGCGCCAGCAGCCCATTGCCAGGGGGGATAAACGAGCAGTACTTC. Protein product: CASSPLPGGINEQYF.

The V gene is TRBV15, the J gene TRBJ2-7; 7 bases align to TRBD1. J was trimmed by 2 bases and V by 3 bases; bases with no gene match: 10. The length of the CDR3 is 16 residues. CDR1 LNHNV and CDR2 YYDKDF come from the germline V gene (reference sequence). As DNA, the CDR3 is TGTGCCACCAGCAGGTTATGGACAGGCCCAACCTACGAGCAGTACTTC. Protein product: CATSRLWTGPTYEQYF.

V gene TRBV3-1 (or the pseudogene TRBV3-2) combines with J gene TRBJ2-5, with a tentative D call TRBD1 (5 bases). Trimming cost V 0 bases and J 1 base, with 15 bases left between them. The germline gives CDR1 LGHDT, CDR2 YNNKEL (reference sequence). The length of the CDR3 is 17 residues. The CDR3 sequence: CASSQDGAVWVQETQYF. In DNA form, the CDR3 reads TGTGCCAGCAGCCAAGATGGGGCTGTTTGGGTCCAAGAGACCCAGTACTTC.

The chain has TRBV14 and TRBJ1-4; D is unresolved. CDR1 and CDR2 (germline): SGHDN, FVKESK. V was clipped by 4 bases and J by 0 bases, with 12 bases between them. The CDR3 length is 16 residues. CDR3 DNA: TGTGCCAGCAGCCCTCGGGCGAGTGCAACTAATGAAAAACTGTTTTTT. This sequence encodes CASSPRASATNEKLFF.

This clone is a singleton in its sample. The gene calls are TRBV7-2 and TRBJ2-1, with 7 positions matching TRBD2. CDR1 is SGHTA, CDR2 FQGNSA, per germline. The CDR3 sequence is 14 residues long. V gave up 3 bases and J gave up 7 bases; unmatched junction bases: 6. CDR3 bases: TGTGCCAGCAGCTTCGGCGGGAGCAAGAATGAGCAGTTCTTC. This encodes CASSFGGSKNEQFF.

This rearrangement joins TRBV2 to TRBJ1-1; D gene unclear. The germline V gene has CDR1 SNHLY and CDR2 FYNNEI. The CDR3 has 14 residues. The V end lost 10 bases, the J end lost 5 bases, and 20 bases lay between the germline ends. Here the CDR3 DNA reads TGTGCCACCCAGCCGGACCGAACAAGGACTGAAGCTTTCTTT. Translation gives CATQPDRTRTEAFF. Full variable domain (outside the CDR3, taken from reference TRBV2 and TRBJ1-1): EPEVTQTPSHQVTQMGQEVILRCVPISNHLYFYWYRQILGQKVEFLVSFYNNEISEKSEIFDDQFSVERPDGSNFTLKIRSTKLEDSAMYFCATQPDRTRTEAFFGQGTRLTVV.

The V call is TRBV27, the J call TRBJ2-1; the D is unclear. V lost 6 bases, J lost 1 base, and 16 bases lay in between. This CDR3 comprises 16 residues. Germline V gene sequence: CDR1 MNHEY, CDR2 SMNVEV (reference sequence). The CDR3 DNA reads as TGTGCCAGCAGACTTGGAGCGCTAGAGTCCTACAATGAGCAGTTCTTC. Translating gives CASRLGALESYNEQFF.

The chain employs TRBV11-2 and TRBJ2-1; 10 bases agree with TRBD2. V trimming: 5 bases; J trimming: 1 base; junction bases outside the gene matches: 2. From germline, CDR1 is SGHAT and CDR2 FQNNGV. The CDR3 is 15 amino acids. The CDR3 nucleotides read TGTGCCAGCAGCCCTAGCGGGAGATCCTACAATGAGCAGTTCTTC. Its protein product is CASSPSGRSYNEQFF. The full variable domain, in which reference TRBV11-2 and TRBJ2-1 provide the parts outside the CDR3, is EAGVAQSPRYKIIEKRQSVAFWCNPISGHATLYWYQQILGQGPKLLIQFQNNGVVDDSQLPKDRFSAERLKGVDSTLKIQPAKLEDSAVYLCASSPSGRSYNEQFFGPGTRLTVL.

The chain couples TRBV4-1 to TRBJ2-1, with 9 positions matching TRBD2. The CDR3 sequence is 16 residues long. Trimming at V came to 4 bases and at J to 12 bases, leaving 16 bases not matched to a gene. Per germline, CDR1 MGHRA and CDR2 YSYEKL. DNA of the CDR3: TGCGCCAGCAGCCTGCAAACCGGGACTAGCTATATATGGCAGTTCTTC. Its translation: CASSLQTGTSYIWQFF.

In the case of this clone: This CDR3 is also generated by other DNA sequences in the sample. The chain combines TRBV3-1 (or the pseudogene TRBV3-2) with TRBJ2-7, with D possibly matching TRBD2 (6 bases). CDR3 size: 15 residues. Per germline, CDR1 LGHDT and CDR2 YNNKEL (reference sequence). The V and J ends lost 1 base and 7 bases respectively, with 17 bases between them. The CDR3 DNA reads TGTGCCAGCAGCCAAGTAATGGGCGGGGTGGGGGAGCAGTACTTC. Translating it yields CASSQVMGGVGEQYF.

This clone was observed a single time. The gene calls are TRBV28 and TRBJ2-1; the D gene is possibly TRBD2 (5 bases). CDR1 MDHEN and CDR2 SYDVKM come from the germline V gene. The V gene lost 3 bases and the J gene lost 7 bases, with 16 bases spanning the gap. This CDR3 has 15 residues. This chain's CDR3 is CASSFFQRAFNEQFF. For the CDR3, the DNA is TGTGCCAGCAGTTTTTTCCAGAGGGCCTTTAATGAGCAGTTCTTC.

The CDR3 DNA follows: TGTGCCATGAGTAATAGGGGGACTAACAATGAGCAGTTCTTC. Amino acids: CAMSNRGTNNEQFF. The chain carries TRBV10-3 and TRBJ2-1; perhaps TRBD2 as D (7 bases). The V and J ends lost 9 bases and 5 bases respectively, with 17 bases between them. There are 14 residues in the CDR3. In germline, CDR1 is ENHRY, CDR2 SYGVKD.

This sequence joins TRBV10-3 and TRBJ1-5; D gene unclear. V was trimmed by 7 bases and J by 4 bases, leaving 11 bases between them. CDR3 length equals 13 residues. The germline gives CDR1 ENHRY, CDR2 SYGVKD. The CDR3 DNA reads TGTGCCATCACCGGTACGGGGAATCAGCCCCAGCATTTT. Protein: CAITGTGNQPQHF.

This chain joins TRBV10-3 and TRBJ2-2; D uncertain. Deletions cut 6 bases from V and 6 bases from J, with 2 bases between. The CDR3 contains 10 residues. Germline CDR1 reads ENHRY; CDR2 reads SYGVKD. As DNA, the CDR3 is TGTGCCATCAGGGCCGGGGAGCTGTTTTTT. Translation gives CAIRAGELFF.

This chain connects TRBV6-5 to TRBJ1-2; TRBD1 aligns across 9 bases. The CDR3 length is 14 residues. J was trimmed by 4 bases and V by 10 bases; bases with no gene match: 10. Germline V gene sequence: CDR1 MNHEY, CDR2 SVGAGI. CDR3: CATNRDREGYGYTF. The CDR3 DNA reads TGTGCCACCAACCGGGACAGGGAAGGCTATGGCTACACCTTC.

This clone has a single count. The J gene is TRBJ2-3, the V gene TRBV27, with a possible D match to TRBD1 (5 bases). CDR1 MNHEY and CDR2 SMNVEV come from the germline V gene (reference sequence). The CDR3 extends over 15 amino acids. V was trimmed by 5 bases and J by 0 bases, leaving 12 bases between them. In DNA, the CDR3 is TGTGCCAGCAGTGTGTACAGGATTAGCACAGATACGCAGTATTTT. Its translation is CASSVYRISTDTQYF.

The chain employs TRBV11-2 and TRBJ2-5; 13 nucleotides align to TRBD2. Trimming removed 5 bases from V and 8 bases from J; junction bases left unmatched: 14. The CDR3 consists of 17 residues. Germline V gene data show CDR1 as SGHAT and CDR2 as FQNNGV. Written as DNA, the CDR3 is TGTGCCAGCAGCAGGACGACTAGCGGGGGGACCCCTAGAACCCAGTACTTC. Encoded protein: CASSRTTSGGTPRTQYF.

The gene calls are TRBV12-3 or TRBV12-4 and TRBJ2-1; TRBD2 matches 8 bases. The trim removed 3 bases at V and 9 bases at J, leaving 4 bases unmatched. The length of the CDR3 is 13 residues. This CDR3 is CASSLQREFEQFF. DNA of the CDR3: TGTGCCAGCAGTTTGCAGCGGGAGTTTGAGCAGTTCTTC.

This clone has a single count. The genes are TRBV27 and TRBJ2-7; D is undetermined. Germline CDR1 reads MNHEY; CDR2 reads SMNVEV (reference sequence). V was cut by 3 bases and J by 0 bases, with 9 bases left in between. This CDR3 has 14 residues. The CDR3 is CASSFKKSSYEQYF. The DNA for the CDR3 is TGTGCCAGCAGTTTCAAGAAAAGCTCCTACGAGCAGTACTTC.

This rearrangement joins TRBV2 to TRBJ1-2; D gene unclear. The germline CDR1 and CDR2 sequences are SNHLY and FYNNEI. Trimming took off 6 bases at V and 1 base at J, with 12 bases between the two ends. The CDR3 totals 14 residues. CDR3 nucleotides: TGTGCCAGCAGACAGAACCCCCTTAACTATGGCTACACCTTC. Translation: CASRQNPLNYGYTF.

In its sample, this clone was seen once. The chain is built from TRBV2 and TRBJ1-4; D uncertain. CDR3 length: 15 residues. Germline assignment: CDR1 SNHLY and CDR2 FYNNEI. The V end was cut by 2 bases, the J end by 0 bases, with 7 bases between. CDR3 sequence reads: CASSEWQATNEKLFF. The CDR3 nucleotides are TGTGCCAGCAGTGAATGGCAGGCAACTAATGAAAAACTGTTTTTT.

This chain connects TRBV6-2 or TRBV6-3 to TRBJ1-2; the D is unclear. Germline V gene lookup returns CDR1 MNHEY and CDR2 SVGEGT. With 2 bases removed from V and 3 bases from J, the gap between germline ends came to 7 bases. This CDR3 spans 13 amino acids. CDR3 sequence reads: CASSYEVYYGYTF. The CDR3 DNA follows: TGTGCCAGCAGTTACGAAGTCTACTATGGCTACACCTTC.

The chain uses TRBV6-1 and TRBJ1-2, with TRBD1 as a possible D gene (5 bases). The V gene's germline CDR1 is MNHNS and CDR2 SASEGT. V lost 8 bases, J lost 5 bases, and 18 bases lay in between. The CDR3 is 14 amino acids. In DNA, the CDR3 is TGTGCCAGCTATGACAGCGGTTTAAGTTATGGCTACACCTTC. This sequence encodes CASYDSGLSYGYTF.

The V call is TRBV7-2, the J call TRBJ2-5, with D maybe TRBD1 (6 bases). From germline, CDR1 is SGHTA and CDR2 FQGNSA. The CDR3 is 14 amino acids. Deletions cut 1 base from V and 5 bases from J, with 11 bases between. The CDR3 DNA reads as TGTGCCAGCAGCTTAGTGGGGGCTGGGGAGACCCAGTACTTC. It encodes CASSLVGAGETQYF.

The chain carries TRBV4-2 and TRBJ2-5; a weak D match, TRBD2 (5 bases). V was pared by 4 bases and J by 10 bases, with 10 bases between. CDR1 LGHNA and CDR2 YNFKEQ come from the germline V gene. The CDR3 runs 11 residues. CDR3 region: CASSPGIDQYF. In DNA, the CDR3 is TGTGCCAGCAGCCCCGGGATAGACCAGTACTTC.

The count of this clone is one. The chain combines TRBV7-9 with TRBJ1-1; D is perhaps TRBD1 (5 bases). V dropped 6 bases and J dropped 4 bases, with 12 bases sitting between them. CDR1 and CDR2 from the germline V gene are SEHNR and FQNEAQ (reference sequence). The CDR3 covers 13 residues. The CDR3 sequence is CASSTYQGTEAFF. For the CDR3, the DNA is TGTGCCAGCAGTACTTATCAGGGCACTGAAGCTTTCTTT.

V gene TRBV5-1 combines with J gene TRBJ2-2; D uncertain. This CDR3 region has 16 residues. The ends were cut back, 0 bases at V and 7 bases at J, with 16 bases in the middle. The germline V gene has CDR1 SGHRS and CDR2 YFSETQ. The CDR3 here is CASSLASTSAGGELFF. CDR3 in DNA: TGCGCCAGCAGCTTGGCCTCTACGTCAGCCGGCGGGGAGCTGTTTTTT.

Only one count was recorded for this clone. The chain recombines TRBV30 with TRBJ2-5, with 8 bases aligning to TRBD2. In germline, CDR1 is GTSNPN, CDR2 SVGIG (reference sequence). The CDR3 consists of 14 residues. J was trimmed by 5 bases and V by 1 base; bases with no gene match: 6. The CDR3 is CAWSGGLAGETQYF. CDR3 nucleotides: TGTGCCTGGAGTGGTGGACTAGCCGGGGAGACCCAGTACTTC.

V gene TRBV10-2 combines with J gene TRBJ1-5; no clear D gene. This CDR3 comprises 14 residues. From germline, CDR1 is WSHSY and CDR2 SAAADI. Trimming stripped 6 bases from V and 3 bases from J, with 12 bases between. CDR3 in amino acids: CASRARAFNQPQHF. DNA of the CDR3: TGCGCCAGCAGGGCCCGGGCCTTCAATCAGCCCCAGCATTTT.